The rows below give T cell receptor beta chains drawn from one sample of a study of cytomegalovirus exposure and HLA in healthy donors. Using immunoSEQ multiplex PCR, the repertoire was profiled, and TCRdb retains in-frame clones only, with some absent. The sample yields 190,000 or so clones, 80% to 85% seen once. Source material: PBMCs. The source of these receptors is a woman aged 18-29 years in good health and CMV-seropositive. Each CDR3 is given with its conserved first and last residue. The order of the fields is V gene, CDR3 length, J gene, D gene, clone size, CDR3 DNA, CDR3 protein. The D gene is left open where the match is weak. Size values are once, few and many counts, or a class for expanded clones, and some rows have none.

TRBV10-3	15	TRBJ1-6	-	once	TGTGCCATCAGTCAGACAGAAAGTTTTAATTCACCCCTCCACTTT	CAISQTESFNSPLHF
TRBV6-1	16	TRBJ1-2	-	-	TGTGCCAGCAGTGAACAAGGCGTCCAGGGTAGGTTCGGCTACACCTTC	CASSEQGVQGRFGYTF
TRBV5-1	16	TRBJ1-2	TRBD1	-	TGCGCCAGCAGCTACCGGGACAGGGGGCCCATCTATGGCTACACCTTC	CASSYRDRGPIYGYTF
TRBV19	15	TRBJ2-7	TRBD1	-	TGTGCCAGTAGTATAGCAACAGGGGGGCCCTACGAGCAGTACTTC	CASSIATGGPYEQYF
TRBV4-1	17	TRBJ2-2	TRBD2	-	TGCGCCAGCAGCCAAGCGGGAGGGGGGGCGAACACCGGGGAGCTGTTTTTT	CASSQAGGGANTGELFF
TRBV15	14	TRBJ2-2	-	few	TGTGCCACCAGCAGAGGTCAGAACACCGGGGAGCTGTTTTTT	CATSRGQNTGELFF
TRBV13	15	TRBJ2-1	TRBD2	-	TGTGCCAGCAGCTTAGTGGGCCGGGAGGACAATGAGCAGTTCTTC	CASSLVGREDNEQFF
TRBV6-5	14	TRBJ2-7	-	-	TGTGCCAGCAGTTACCTTACAGCTCCAAACGAGCAGTACTTC	CASSYLTAPNEQYF
TRBV16	13	TRBJ1-2	-	once	TGTGCCAGCAGCCAACGGGAAATTTATGGCTACACCTTC	CASSQREIYGYTF
TRBV7-9	15	TRBJ1-5	TRBD1	-	TGTGCCAGCAGCCAGGGACAGGACTTTTTGCAGCCCCAGCATTTT	CASSQGQDFLQPQHF
TRBV11-2	15	TRBJ1-4	TRBD1	-	TGTGCCAGCAGCCAACAACAGGGGGTATTTGAAAAACTGTTTTTT	CASSQQQGVFEKLFF
TRBV6-1	15	TRBJ1-2	TRBD1	many	TGTGCCAGCAGTGAATTCGGGGACAGGGGGAACGGCTACACCTTC	CASSEFGDRGNGYTF
TRBV5-6	18	TRBJ2-1	TRBD2	-	TGTGCCAGCAGCCCCCCCGGGTCAGCTAGCGGGGTGGAGAATGAGCAGTTCTTC	CASSPPGSASGVENEQFF
TRBV5-1	20	TRBJ2-3	-	-	TGCGCCAGCAGCTCTGGCCGATGGCAGGGGACGCCTGTACGCACAGATACGCAGTATTTT	CASSSGRWQGTPVRTDTQYF
TRBV7-2	15	TRBJ1-5	TRBD1	few	TGTGCCAGCAGCCTCGGGACAGGGATTAGGCAGCCCCAGCATTTT	CASSLGTGIRQPQHF
TRBV15	16	TRBJ1-1	-	-	TGTGCCACCAGCAGTGACCGGACAGCCCGAAACACTGAAGCTTTCTTT	CATSSDRTARNTEAFF
TRBV19	14	TRBJ1-1	-	-	TGTGCCAGTAGGGTCGGCAGGGGAAGGACTGAAGCTTTCTTT	CASRVGRGRTEAFF
TRBV5-4	16	TRBJ2-2	-	-	TGTGCCAGCAGCTCCGACGGGATGACGAACACCGGGGAGCTGTTTTTT	CASSSDGMTNTGELFF
TRBV9	15	TRBJ1-2	-	-	TGTGCCAGCAGCGTAGGTCGGGGTAGGGACTATGGCTACACCTTC	CASSVGRGRDYGYTF
TRBV28	16	TRBJ2-1	-	-	TGTGCCAGCACCACAATCACCCAGGGAATCTACAATGAGCAGTTCTTC	CASTTITQGIYNEQFF
TRBV7-9	15	TRBJ1-1	-	-	TGTGCCAGCAGCTTAGATCAGGGCACGAACACTGAAGCTTTCTTT	CASSLDQGTNTEAFF
TRBV11-2	15	TRBJ1-1	TRBD1	few	TGTGCCAGCAGGACAGGGACCCCAGGGAACACTGAAGCTTTCTTT	CASRTGTPGNTEAFF
TRBV5-6	15	TRBJ2-3	-	-	TGTGCCAGCAGCTTTCCCGGGGGAGTGGCAGATACGCAGTATTTT	CASSFPGGVADTQYF
TRBV18	14	TRBJ1-5	-	-	TGTGCCAGCTCACCGGCGGGGAAGGGTCAGCCCCAGCATTTT	CASSPAGKGQPQHF
TRBV6-1	11	TRBJ2-1	TRBD2	few	TGTGCCAGCAGGGTAGCGGGGGGGCTATTCTTC	CASRVAGGLFF
TRBV5-6	16	TRBJ2-7	TRBD2	-	TGTGCCAGCAGCTTGGCCGTTAGCGGGGGGGTCTACGAGCAGTACTTC	CASSLAVSGGVYEQYF
TRBV14	14	TRBJ1-1	-	-	TGTGCCAGCAGCCAAGGTAGGGGAGGCACTGAAGCTTTCTTT	CASSQGRGGTEAFF
TRBV5-1	15	TRBJ1-2	TRBD1	-	TGCGCCAGCAGCTTGGCTGGGACAGGGGTCTATGGCTACACCTTC	CASSLAGTGVYGYTF
TRBV27	16	TRBJ2-7	-	-	TGTGCCAGCAGTTTAACCCTAACAGCGGTTTCTTTAGAGCAGTACTTC	CASSLTLTAVSLEQYF
TRBV6-5	14	TRBJ2-7	TRBD1	few	TGTGCCAGCAGTCACACCCGACAGGGACACGAGCAGTACTTC	CASSHTRQGHEQYF
TRBV11-2	13	TRBJ1-2	-	-	TGTGCCAGCAGCCCTCAGGGGTCCTATGGCTACACCTTC	CASSPQGSYGYTF
TRBV19	15	TRBJ1-1	TRBD1	-	TGTGCCAGTACTACTAGGGACAGGGCGAACACTGAAGCTTTCTTT	CASTTRDRANTEAFF
TRBV11-3	16	TRBJ2-1	TRBD2	-	TGTGCCAGCAGCCGAGGACTAGCGGGGGGGTACAATGAGCAGTTCTTC	CASSRGLAGGYNEQFF
TRBV20-1	11	TRBJ1-2	-	-	TGCAGTGCTAGTACCGAGGAAGGCTACACCTTC	CSASTEEGYTF
TRBV5-1	15	TRBJ2-1	-	-	TGCGCCAGCAGGGTCAGCGGTGGTTCCTACAATGAGCAGTTCTTC	CASRVSGGSYNEQFF
TRBV9	14	TRBJ2-3	-	-	TGTGCCAGCAGCCCCCGGGGAGCCGCAGATACGCAGTATTTT	CASSPRGAADTQYF
TRBV7-7	13	TRBJ2-3	TRBD2	-	TGTGCCAGCGCAACTAGCGACACAGATACGCAGTATTTT	CASATSDTDTQYF
TRBV19	15	TRBJ1-3	-	-	TGTGCCAGTAGCGATGCCGGGACACCTGGAAACACCATATATTTT	CASSDAGTPGNTIYF
TRBV5-5	15	TRBJ1-1	TRBD1	few	TGTGCCAGCAGCTTTGCCAGGACAGGATCGTCTCGAGCTTTCTTT	CASSFARTGSSRAFF
TRBV7-2	12	TRBJ1-1	TRBD1	-	TGTGCCAGCAGCTCCAGGGGGAAAGCGGCTTTCTTT	CASSSRGKAAFF
TRBV5-1	15	TRBJ1-1	TRBD1	-	TGCGCCAGCAGCTTGCCAAGGGACAGTAACACTGAAGCTTTCTTT	CASSLPRDSNTEAFF
TRBV5-6	18	TRBJ2-3	-	-	TGTGCCAGCAGCTTGATGCAGGGGAAAGGGCCTAGCACAGATACGCAGTATTTT	CASSLMQGKGPSTDTQYF
TRBV6-1	16	TRBJ2-7	-	-	TGTGCCAGCAGTGAAGCCAGAGGTAGCCTCATCTACGAGCAGTACTTC	CASSEARGSLIYEQYF
TRBV7-6	20	TRBJ1-3	TRBD1	-	TGTGCCAGCAGCGGGGTTCTAGGACAGGGAAAAGACGGCTCTGGAAACACCATATATTTT	CASSGVLGQGKDGSGNTIYF
TRBV28	15	TRBJ1-2	TRBD1	-	TGTGCCAGCAGGGCCGGACAGGGCGGGAACTATGGCTACACCTTC	CASRAGQGGNYGYTF
TRBV9	13	TRBJ2-5	-	-	TGTGCCAGCAGCGCGCGAAGAGAAGAGACCCAGTACTTC	CASSARREETQYF
TRBV7-2	15	TRBJ2-3	TRBD1	-	TGTGCCAGCAGCCTCGGGACAGGGGGCCGGAATACGCAGTATTTT	CASSLGTGGRNTQYF